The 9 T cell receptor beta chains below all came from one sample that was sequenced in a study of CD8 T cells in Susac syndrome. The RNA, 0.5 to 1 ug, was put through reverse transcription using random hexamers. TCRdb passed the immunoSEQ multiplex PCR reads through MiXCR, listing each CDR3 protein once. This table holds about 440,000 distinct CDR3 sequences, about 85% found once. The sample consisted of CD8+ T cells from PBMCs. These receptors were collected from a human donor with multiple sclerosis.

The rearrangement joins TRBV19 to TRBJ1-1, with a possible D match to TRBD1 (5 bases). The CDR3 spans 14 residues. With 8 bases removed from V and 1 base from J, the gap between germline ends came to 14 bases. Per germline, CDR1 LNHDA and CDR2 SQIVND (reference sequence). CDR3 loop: CASGWDGPNTEAFF. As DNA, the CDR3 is TGTGCCAGTGGATGGGACGGACCGAACACTGAAGCTTTCTTT.

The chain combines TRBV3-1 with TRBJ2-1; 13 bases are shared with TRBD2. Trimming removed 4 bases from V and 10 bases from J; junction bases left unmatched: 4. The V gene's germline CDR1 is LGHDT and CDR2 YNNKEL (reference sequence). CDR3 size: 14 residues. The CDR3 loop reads CASSLTGLAGEQFF. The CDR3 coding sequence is TGTGCCAGCAGCCTAACGGGACTAGCGGGAGAGCAGTTCTTC.

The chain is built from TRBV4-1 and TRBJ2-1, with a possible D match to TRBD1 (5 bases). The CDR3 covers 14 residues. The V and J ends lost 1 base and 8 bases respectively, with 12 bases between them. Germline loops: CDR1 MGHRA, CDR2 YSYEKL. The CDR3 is CASSQGGSLDEQFF. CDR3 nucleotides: TGCGCCAGCAGCCAAGGGGGCAGCCTCGATGAGCAGTTCTTC.

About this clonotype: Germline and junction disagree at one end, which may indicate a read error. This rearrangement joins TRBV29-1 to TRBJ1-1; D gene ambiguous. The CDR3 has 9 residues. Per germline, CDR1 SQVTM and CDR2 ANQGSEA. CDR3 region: CSVESGVSF. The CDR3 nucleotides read TGCAGCGTTGAAAGCGGCGTATCATTT.

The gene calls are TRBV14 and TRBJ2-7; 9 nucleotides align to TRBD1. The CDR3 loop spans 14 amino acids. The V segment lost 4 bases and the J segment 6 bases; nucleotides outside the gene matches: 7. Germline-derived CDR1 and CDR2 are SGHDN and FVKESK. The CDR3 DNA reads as TGTGCCAGCAGCCGCCCCGGGACAGGGCCCGAGCAGTACTTC. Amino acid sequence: CASSRPGTGPEQYF.

CDR3 sequence reads: CASSYSQSGGGGYGYTF. DNA for the CDR3: TGTGCCAGCAGTTACTCGCAGTCAGGGGGCGGCGGATATGGCTACACCTTC. The rearrangement joins TRBV6-5 to TRBJ1-2; 8 bases are a match to TRBD1. V shed 0 bases, J shed 5 bases, and the junction held 11 bases outside the gene matches. The CDR3 extends over 17 amino acids. Germline CDR1 and CDR2: MNHEY and SVGAGI.

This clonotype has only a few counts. The CDR3 sequence: CASSQGGGYNEQFF. CDR3 in DNA: TGTGCCAGCAGCCAAGGCGGGGGCTACAATGAGCAGTTCTTC. The chain joins TRBV14 to TRBJ2-1, with 7 positions matching TRBD2. With V trimmed by 1 base and J by 3 bases, 0 bases remained unmatched. The CDR3 sequence is 14 residues long. Germline assignment: CDR1 SGHDN and CDR2 FVKESK.

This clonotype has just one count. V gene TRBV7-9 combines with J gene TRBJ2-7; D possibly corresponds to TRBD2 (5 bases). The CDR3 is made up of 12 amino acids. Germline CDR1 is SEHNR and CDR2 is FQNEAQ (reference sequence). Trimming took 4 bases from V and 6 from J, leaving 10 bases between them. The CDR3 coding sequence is TGTGCCAGCAGCTCCGTGGGGAGCGAGCAGTACTTC. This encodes CASSSVGSEQYF. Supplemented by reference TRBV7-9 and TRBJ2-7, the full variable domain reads DTGVSQNPRHKITKRGQNVTFRCDPISEHNRLYWYRQTLGQGPEFLTYFQNEAQLEKSRLLSDRFSAERPKGSFSTLEIQRTEQGDSAMYLCASSSVGSEQYFGPGTRLTVT.

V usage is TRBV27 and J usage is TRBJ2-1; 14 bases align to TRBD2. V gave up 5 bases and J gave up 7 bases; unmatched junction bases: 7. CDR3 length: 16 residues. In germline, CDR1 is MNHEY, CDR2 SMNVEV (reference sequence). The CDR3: CASSGPGTSGRNEQFF. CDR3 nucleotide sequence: TGTGCCAGCAGTGGACCCGGGACTAGCGGGAGAAATGAGCAGTTCTTC.